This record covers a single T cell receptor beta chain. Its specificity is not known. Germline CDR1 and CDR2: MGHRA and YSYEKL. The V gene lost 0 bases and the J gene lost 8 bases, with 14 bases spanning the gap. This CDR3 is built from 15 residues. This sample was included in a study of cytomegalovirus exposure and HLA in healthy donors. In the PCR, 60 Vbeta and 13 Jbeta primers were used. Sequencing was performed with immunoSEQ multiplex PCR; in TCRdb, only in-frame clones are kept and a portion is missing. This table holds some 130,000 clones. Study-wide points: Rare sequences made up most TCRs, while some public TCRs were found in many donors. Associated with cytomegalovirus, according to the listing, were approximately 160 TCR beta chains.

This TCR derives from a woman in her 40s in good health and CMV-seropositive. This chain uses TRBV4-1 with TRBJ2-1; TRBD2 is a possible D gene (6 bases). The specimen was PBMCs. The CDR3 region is CASSQDTSLFDEQFF. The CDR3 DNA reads TGCGCCAGCAGCCAAGATACTAGCCTTTTTGATGAGCAGTTCTTC.